This TCR beta chain was recovered during a study of T cells after yellow fever vaccination. Background on the study: For low cell numbers, libraries were made with SMART-Seq v4 Ultra Low Input. Findings of the study overall: Weaker overall, the secondary response nonetheless peaked faster (day 5 versus 15).

UMIs and a universal primer site were added when TCR cDNA was made by 5'RACE template switching. TCRdb used MiXCR to reprocess the 5' RACE reads, holding one entry per CDR3 protein. The sample includes fewer than 450,000 distinct CDR3 sequences, 11% of them seen just once. V dropped 1 base and J dropped 0; count of bases not matched to a gene: 9. CDR1 is DFQATT and CDR2 is SNEGSKA in the germline V gene (reference sequence). This CDR3 spans 16 amino acids. To note about this clonotype: The antigen remains unidentified.

The clonotype comes from a man younger than 35 who received the YFV17D yellow fever vaccine. The chain joins TRBV20-1 to TRBJ2-7, with TRBD2 matching 7 bases. The specimen was PBMCs, collected on the day of the first yellow fever vaccination. The CDR3 protein is CSARGGRAGSSYEQYV. The DNA of the CDR3 is TGCAGTGCTAGAGGGGGGAGGGCGGGTAGCTCCTACGAGCAGTACGTC.